This T cell receptor (beta chain) came from a study of T cell responses to AZD1222 COVID-19 vaccine. Data came from immunoSEQ multiplex PCR; TCRdb stores just in-frame clones and leaves some out. Of more than 90,000 clones listed, around nine tenths are singletons. As to this clone: The antigen is not known.

CDR1 is SGDLS and CDR2 is YYNGEE in the germline V gene. The CDR3 spans 15 residues. After removal of 4 bases from V and 10 bases from J, the junction contained 8 bases not matched to a gene. The study, taken as a whole, reports: CD4 TCRs associated with vaccination spanned spike, dominating at 160-218 and 743-854. Clonal diversity was possibly underestimated, and the donors were mostly white British, with more females. Within unmutated variant regions lay the reported targets of nearly half of spike-specific TCRs.

The sample consisted of peripheral blood, taken 28 days after the second AZD1222 dose. The gene calls are TRBV9 and TRBJ1-6; 10 bases align to TRBD1. The TCR comes from an adult who received the AZD1222 COVID-19 vaccine. Here the CDR3 DNA reads TGTGCCAGCAGCCAAATGGGGACAGGGGAGTCACCCCTCCACTTT. Translation gives CASSQMGTGESPLHF.